The 8 T cell receptor beta chains below all came from one sample that was sequenced in a study of T cell responses to AZD1222 COVID-19 vaccine. The data were produced by immunoSEQ multiplex PCR, yet TCRdb's version contains in-frame clones alone and is incomplete. This repertoire shows 65,000 to 85,000 clones, roughly 84% found once; its top ten account for about 12%. Here the sequenced sample was peripheral blood, taken on day 0 of AZD1222 vaccination. The receptors were sampled from an adult in good health.

The chain is built from TRBV7-9 and TRBJ2-5; 7 bases map to TRBD1. From germline, CDR1 is SEHNR and CDR2 FQNEAQ (reference sequence). The CDR3 is 15 amino acids. The V segment lost 5 bases and the J segment 5 bases; nucleotides outside the gene matches: 11. In DNA, the CDR3 is TGTGCCAGCAGCCCCCCGGGGACAGACGGTGAGACCCAGTACTTC. It yields the protein CASSPPGTDGETQYF.

The gene calls are TRBV4-2 and TRBJ2-2; TRBD1 matches 7 bases. CDR3 length: 15 residues. Germline-derived CDR1 and CDR2 are LGHNA and YNFKEQ. Losses at the gene ends were 1 base for V and 6 bases for J; bases not matched to a gene: 5. The CDR3, as DNA: TGTGCCAGCAGCCAAGTAGGGGGCTTTGCCGGGGAGCTGTTTTTT. It translates to CASSQVGGFAGELFF.

The chain joins TRBV11-2 to TRBJ2-2; tentative D call: TRBD1 (5 bases). Deletions cut 5 bases from V and 4 bases from J, with 20 bases between. This CDR3 is built from 17 residues. Germline V gene sequence: CDR1 SGHAT, CDR2 FQNNGV. CDR3 nucleotides: TGTGCCAGCAGCGCCACCCGGTTGGACAAATCCACCGGGGAGCTGTTTTTT. As protein: CASSATRLDKSTGELFF.

The chain is built from TRBV6-6 and TRBJ2-2; 9 nucleotides agree with TRBD1. This CDR3 is built from 15 residues. Germline-derived CDR1 and CDR2 are MNHNY and SVGAGI (reference sequence). With V trimmed by 5 bases and J by 6 bases, 7 bases remained unmatched. CDR3 amino acids: CASSRSGTGSGELFF. Written as DNA, the CDR3 is TGTGCCAGCAGTCGATCCGGGACAGGGTCCGGGGAGCTGTTTTTT.

The chain couples TRBV5-5 to TRBJ2-5; D possibly matches TRBD1 or TRBD2 (6 bases each). From germline, CDR1 is SGHKS and CDR2 YYEKEE (reference sequence). CDR3 length equals 14 residues. V was shortened by 4 bases and J by 2 bases, with 12 bases between the two germline ends. The CDR3 reads CASSRGTPQETQYF. DNA for the CDR3: TGTGCCAGCAGCCGGGGGACACCTCAAGAGACCCAGTACTTC.

The V gene is TRBV18, the J gene TRBJ2-5, with no clear D. Looked up from germline, CDR1 is KGHSH and CDR2 is LQKENI. The CDR3 totals 13 residues. Trimming cost V 6 bases and J 2 bases, with 10 bases left between them. The chain's CDR3 is CASSPGVQETQYF. DNA of the CDR3: TGTGCCAGCTCCCCTGGGGTACAAGAGACCCAGTACTTC.

V is TRBV2 and J is TRBJ1-5; D is perhaps TRBD1 (6 bases). CDR3 size: 14 residues. Germline V gene sequence: CDR1 SNHLY, CDR2 FYNNEI. V lost 1 base and J 8 bases, leaving 12 bases between the germline ends. The DNA for the CDR3 is TGTGCCAGCAGTGAAGAGGGGGGCTATAAGCCCCAGCATTTT. Its translation is CASSEEGGYKPQHF.

The V gene is TRBV6-5, the J gene TRBJ1-4; D gene unclear. This CDR3 has 15 residues. CDR1 and CDR2 (germline): MNHEY, SVGAGI. V gave up 0 bases and J gave up 3 bases, with 8 bases separating them. The CDR3 is CASSYSPQPNEKLFF. For the CDR3, the DNA is TGTGCCAGCAGTTACTCGCCACAGCCTAATGAAAAACTGTTTTTT.